This T cell receptor beta chain was obtained from a study of cytomegalovirus exposure and HLA in healthy donors. Losses at the gene ends were 3 bases for V and 3 bases for J; bases not matched to a gene: 17. The CDR3 is made up of 18 amino acids. From germline, CDR1 is SGHNT and CDR2 YYREEE (reference sequence). PCR involved 60 Vbeta and 13 Jbeta primers. The data were produced by immunoSEQ multiplex PCR, yet TCRdb's version contains in-frame clones alone and is incomplete. Of approximately 95,000 clones in the sample, around 72% are singletons; the top ten hold 11%. The chain couples TRBV5-4 to TRBJ2-7; 8 positions match TRBD2. This clonotype originated in a man younger than 35 in good health and CMV-seropositive. The material sequenced was PBMCs. The CDR3 reads CASSYFGRAGVGDYEQYF. DNA for the CDR3: TGTGCCAGCAGCTATTTCGGGAGGGCAGGGGTTGGGGACTACGAGCAGTACTTC. Full variable domain (remainder filled in from reference TRBV5-4 and TRBJ2-7): ETGVTQSPTHLIKTRGQQVTLRCSSQSGHNTVSWYQQALGQGPQFIFQYYREEENGRGNFPPRFSGLQFPNYSSELNVNALELDDSALYLCASSYFGRAGVGDYEQYFGPGTRLTVT.